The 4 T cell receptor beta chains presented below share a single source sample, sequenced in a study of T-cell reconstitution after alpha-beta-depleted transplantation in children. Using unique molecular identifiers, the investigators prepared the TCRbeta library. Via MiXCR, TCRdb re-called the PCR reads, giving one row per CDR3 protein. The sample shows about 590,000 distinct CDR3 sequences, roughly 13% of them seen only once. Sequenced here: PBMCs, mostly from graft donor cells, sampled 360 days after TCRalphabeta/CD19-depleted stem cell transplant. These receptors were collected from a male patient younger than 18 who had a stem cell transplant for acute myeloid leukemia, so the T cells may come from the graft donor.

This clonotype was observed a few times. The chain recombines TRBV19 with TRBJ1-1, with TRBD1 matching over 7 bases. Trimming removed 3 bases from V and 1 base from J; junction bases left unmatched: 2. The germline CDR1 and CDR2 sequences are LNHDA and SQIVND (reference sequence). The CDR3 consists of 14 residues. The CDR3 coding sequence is TGTGCCAGTAGTATTGGGACAGCGAACACTGAAGCTTTCTTT. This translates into CASSIGTANTEAFF.

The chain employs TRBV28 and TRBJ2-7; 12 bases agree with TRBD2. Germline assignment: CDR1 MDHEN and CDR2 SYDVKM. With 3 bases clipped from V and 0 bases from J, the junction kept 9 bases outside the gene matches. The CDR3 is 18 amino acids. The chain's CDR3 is CASSFGFPSGRGSYEQYF. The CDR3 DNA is TGTGCCAGCAGTTTTGGTTTCCCTAGCGGGAGGGGCTCCTACGAGCAGTACTTC.

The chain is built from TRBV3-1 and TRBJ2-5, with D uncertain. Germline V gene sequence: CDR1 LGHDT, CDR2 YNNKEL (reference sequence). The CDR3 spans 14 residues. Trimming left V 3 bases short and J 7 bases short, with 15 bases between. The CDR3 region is CASSHRRRLGTQYF. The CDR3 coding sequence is TGTGCCAGCAGCCATAGAAGGCGGCTCGGGACCCAGTACTTC.

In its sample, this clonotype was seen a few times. CDR3 region: CASTTDGDNEQFF. CDR3 DNA sequence: TGTGCCAGCACTACGGACGGAGACAATGAGCAGTTCTTC. This chain joins TRBV12-3 or TRBV12-4 and TRBJ2-1; no firm D call. Trimming cost V 7 bases and J 5 bases, with 12 bases left between them. The CDR3 contains 13 residues.